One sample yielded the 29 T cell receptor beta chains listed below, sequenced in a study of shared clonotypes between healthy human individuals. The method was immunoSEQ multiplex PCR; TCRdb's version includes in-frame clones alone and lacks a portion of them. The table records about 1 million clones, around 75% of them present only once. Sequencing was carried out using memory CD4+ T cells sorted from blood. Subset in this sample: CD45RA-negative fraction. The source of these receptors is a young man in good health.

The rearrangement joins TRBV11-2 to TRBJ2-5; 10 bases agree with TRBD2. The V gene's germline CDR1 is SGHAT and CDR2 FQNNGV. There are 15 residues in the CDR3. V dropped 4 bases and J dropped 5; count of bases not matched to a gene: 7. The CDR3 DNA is TGTGCCAGCAGCTCTAGACTAGCGGGCAGGGAGACCCAGTACTTC. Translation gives CASSSRLAGRETQYF.

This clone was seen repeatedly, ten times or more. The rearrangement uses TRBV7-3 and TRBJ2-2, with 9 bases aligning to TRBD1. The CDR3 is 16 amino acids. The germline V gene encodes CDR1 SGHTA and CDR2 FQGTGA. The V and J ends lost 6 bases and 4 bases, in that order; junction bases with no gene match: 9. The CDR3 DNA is TGTGCCAGCAGGATCCACAGGGGGCAGAGCACCGGGGAGCTGTTTTTT. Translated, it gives CASRIHRGQSTGELFF.

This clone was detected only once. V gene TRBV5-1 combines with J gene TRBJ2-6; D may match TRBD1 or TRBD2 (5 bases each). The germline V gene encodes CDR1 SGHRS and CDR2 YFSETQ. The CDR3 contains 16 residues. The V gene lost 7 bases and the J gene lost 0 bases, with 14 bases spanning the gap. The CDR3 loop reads CASSGETVSGANVLTF. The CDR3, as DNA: TGCGCCAGCTCCGGGGAGACAGTCTCTGGGGCCAACGTCCTGACTTTC.

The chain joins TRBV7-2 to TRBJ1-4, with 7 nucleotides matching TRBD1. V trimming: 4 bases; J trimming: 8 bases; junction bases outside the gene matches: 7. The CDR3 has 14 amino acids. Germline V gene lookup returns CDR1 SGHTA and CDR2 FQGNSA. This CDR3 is CASSSQGGDEKLFF. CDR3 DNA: TGTGCCAGCAGCTCCCAGGGGGGGGACGAAAAACTGTTTTTT. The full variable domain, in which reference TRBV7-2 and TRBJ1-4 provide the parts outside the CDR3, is GAGVSQSPSNKVTEKGKDVELRCDPISGHTALYWYRQSLGQGLEFLIYFQGNSAPDKSGLPSDRFSAERTGGSVSTLTIQRTQQEDSAVYLCASSSQGGDEKLFFGSGTQLSVL.

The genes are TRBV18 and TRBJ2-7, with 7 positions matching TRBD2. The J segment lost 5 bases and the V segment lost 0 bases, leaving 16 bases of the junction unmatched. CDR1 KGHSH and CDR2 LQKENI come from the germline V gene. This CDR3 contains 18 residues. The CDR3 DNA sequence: TGTGCCAGCTCACCACCGCGAAACCTAGCGGCCCCCCCCCACGAGCAGTACTTC. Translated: CASSPPRNLAAPPHEQYF.

In nucleotides, the CDR3 is TGTGCCAGCAGCGTTCTCCGGGACAGCGGACTTAACTATGGCTACACCTTC. This codes for CASSVLRDSGLNYGYTF. V is TRBV9 and J is TRBJ1-2, with 7 bases that match TRBD1. CDR3 length: 17 residues. The germline gives CDR1 SGDLS, CDR2 YYNGEE. V shed 2 bases and J 1 base; nucleotides not matched to a gene: 11. The variable domain in full, completed from reference TRBV9 and TRBJ1-2, reads DSGVTQTPKHLITATGQRVTLRCSPRSGDLSVYWYQQSLDQGLQFLIQYYNGEERAKGNILERFSAQQFPDLHSELNLSSLELGDSALYFCASSVLRDSGLNYGYTFGSGTRLTVV.

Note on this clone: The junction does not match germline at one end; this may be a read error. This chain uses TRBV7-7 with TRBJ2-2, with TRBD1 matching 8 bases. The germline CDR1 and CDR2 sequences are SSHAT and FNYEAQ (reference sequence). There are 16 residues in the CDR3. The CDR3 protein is CASSLSQGARTGELFF. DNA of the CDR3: TGTGCTAGCAGCTTAAGCCAGGGGGCAAGAACCGGGGAGCTGTTTTTT.

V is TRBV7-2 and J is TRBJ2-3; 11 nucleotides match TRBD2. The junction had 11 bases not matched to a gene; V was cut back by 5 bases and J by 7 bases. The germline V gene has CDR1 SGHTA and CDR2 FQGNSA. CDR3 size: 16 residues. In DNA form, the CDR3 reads TGTGCCAGCAGCGCAACCTTAGCGGGAGGGATTAATACGCAGTATTTT. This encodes CASSATLAGGINTQYF.

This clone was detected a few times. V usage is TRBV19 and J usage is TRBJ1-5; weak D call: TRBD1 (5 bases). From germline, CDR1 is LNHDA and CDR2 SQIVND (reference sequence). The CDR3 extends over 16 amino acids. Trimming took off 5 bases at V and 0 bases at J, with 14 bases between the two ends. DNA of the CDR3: TGTGCCAGTAGTCCCCTGGGGGGGTTTAGCAATCAGCCCCAGCATTTT. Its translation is CASSPLGGFSNQPQHF.

The CDR3 nucleotides are TGTGCCAGCAGTTTATCGACGAGGGGGCGCGGGTACACTGAAGCTTTCTTT. Amino acid sequence: CASSLSTRGRGYTEAFF. This chain joins TRBV27 and TRBJ1-1; 7 bases match TRBD1. This CDR3 has 17 residues. CDR1 is MNHEY and CDR2 is SMNVEV in the germline V gene (reference sequence). J lost 3 bases, V lost 0 bases, and 10 bases had no gene match.

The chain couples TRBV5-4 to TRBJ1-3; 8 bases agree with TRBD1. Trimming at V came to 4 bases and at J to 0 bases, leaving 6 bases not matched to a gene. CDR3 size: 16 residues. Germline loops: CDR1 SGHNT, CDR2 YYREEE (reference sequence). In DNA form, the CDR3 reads TGTGCCAGCAGCACCCGGACAGGGCGCTCTGGAAACACCATATATTTT. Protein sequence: CASSTRTGRSGNTIYF.

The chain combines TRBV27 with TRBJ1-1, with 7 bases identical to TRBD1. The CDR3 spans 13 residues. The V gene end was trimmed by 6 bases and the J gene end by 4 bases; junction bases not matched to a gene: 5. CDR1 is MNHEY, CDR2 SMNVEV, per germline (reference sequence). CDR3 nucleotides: TGTGCCAGCAGGCCAGACAGGGTCACTGAAGCTTTCTTT. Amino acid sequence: CASRPDRVTEAFF.

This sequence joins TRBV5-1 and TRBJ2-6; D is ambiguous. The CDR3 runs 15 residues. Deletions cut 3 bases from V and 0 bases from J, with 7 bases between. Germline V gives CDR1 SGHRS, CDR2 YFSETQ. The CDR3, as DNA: TGCGCCAGCAGCTATGACGGCTCTGGGGCCAACGTCCTGACTTTC. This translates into CASSYDGSGANVLTF.

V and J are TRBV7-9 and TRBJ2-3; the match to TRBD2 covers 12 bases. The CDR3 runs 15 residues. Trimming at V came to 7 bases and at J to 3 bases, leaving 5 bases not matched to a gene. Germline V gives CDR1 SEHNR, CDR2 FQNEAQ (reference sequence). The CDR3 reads CASTELAGGTDTQYF. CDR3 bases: TGTGCCAGCACCGAACTAGCGGGGGGTACAGATACGCAGTATTTT.

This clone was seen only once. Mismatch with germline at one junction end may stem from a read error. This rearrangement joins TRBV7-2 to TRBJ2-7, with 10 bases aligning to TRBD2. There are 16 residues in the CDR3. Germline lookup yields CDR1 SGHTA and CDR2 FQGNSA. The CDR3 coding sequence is TGCGCCAGCAGCCAAGGACCTTCAGCGGGAGGGCCCGAGCAGTACTTC. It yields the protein CASSQGPSAGGPEQYF.

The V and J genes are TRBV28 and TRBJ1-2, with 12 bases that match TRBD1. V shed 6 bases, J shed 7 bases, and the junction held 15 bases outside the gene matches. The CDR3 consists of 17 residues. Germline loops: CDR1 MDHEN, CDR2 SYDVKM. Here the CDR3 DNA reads TGTGCCAGCAGCCCTGAGGGGAGGGGACAGGGGGCAGGTGGCTACACCTTC. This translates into CASSPEGRGQGAGGYTF.

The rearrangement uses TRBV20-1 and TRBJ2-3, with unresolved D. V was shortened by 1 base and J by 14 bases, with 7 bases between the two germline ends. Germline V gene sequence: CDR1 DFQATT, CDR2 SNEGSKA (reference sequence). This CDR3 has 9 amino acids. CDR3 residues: CSARGELYF. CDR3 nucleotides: TGCAGTGCTAGAGGAGAATTGTATTTT.

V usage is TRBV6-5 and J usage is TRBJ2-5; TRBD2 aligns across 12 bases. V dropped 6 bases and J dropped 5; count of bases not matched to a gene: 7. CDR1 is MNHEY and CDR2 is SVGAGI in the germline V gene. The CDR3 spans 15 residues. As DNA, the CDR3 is TGTGCCAGCAGATCTAGCGGGGGGGCGAGGGAGACCCAGTACTTC. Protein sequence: CASRSSGGARETQYF.

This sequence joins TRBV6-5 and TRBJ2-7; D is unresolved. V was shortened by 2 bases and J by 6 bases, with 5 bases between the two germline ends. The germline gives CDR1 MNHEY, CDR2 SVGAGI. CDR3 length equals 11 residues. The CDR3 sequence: CASSYRSEQYF. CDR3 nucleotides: TGTGCCAGCAGTTACAGGTCCGAGCAGTACTTC.

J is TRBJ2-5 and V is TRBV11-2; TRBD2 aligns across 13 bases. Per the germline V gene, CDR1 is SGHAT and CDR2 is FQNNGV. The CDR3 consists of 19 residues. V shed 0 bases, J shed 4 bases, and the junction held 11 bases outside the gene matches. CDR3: CASSLDYTSGRADRETQYF. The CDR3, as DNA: TGTGCCAGCAGCTTAGATTATACTAGCGGGAGGGCCGATAGAGAGACCCAGTACTTC.

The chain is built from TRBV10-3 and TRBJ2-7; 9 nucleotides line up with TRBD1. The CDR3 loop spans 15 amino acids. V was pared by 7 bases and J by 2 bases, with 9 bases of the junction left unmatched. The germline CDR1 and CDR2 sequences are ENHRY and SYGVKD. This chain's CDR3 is CAINDPGQGTYEQYF. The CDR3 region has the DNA TGTGCCATCAACGACCCGGGACAGGGAACCTACGAGCAGTACTTC.

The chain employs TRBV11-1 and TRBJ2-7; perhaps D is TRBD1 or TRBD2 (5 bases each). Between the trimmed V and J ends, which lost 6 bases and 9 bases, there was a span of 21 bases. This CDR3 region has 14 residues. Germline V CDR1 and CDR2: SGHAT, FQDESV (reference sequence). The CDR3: CASRPILGTGVQYF. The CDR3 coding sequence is TGTGCCAGCAGACCCATTCTGGGGACGGGCGTGCAGTACTTC.

CDR3 coding DNA: TGTGCCAGCAGTTTATCGGGGCGGAATAATTCACCCCTCCACTTT. Residues: CASSLSGRNNSPLHF. The rearrangement links TRBV27 to TRBJ1-6, with a possible D match to TRBD1 (5 bases). This CDR3 comprises 15 residues. With 0 bases removed from V and 5 bases from J, the gap between germline ends came to 8 bases. CDR1 and CDR2 from the germline V gene are MNHEY and SMNVEV (reference sequence).

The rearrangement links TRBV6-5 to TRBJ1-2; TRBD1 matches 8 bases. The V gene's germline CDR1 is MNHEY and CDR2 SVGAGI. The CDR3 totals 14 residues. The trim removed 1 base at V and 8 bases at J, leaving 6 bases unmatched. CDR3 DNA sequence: TGTGCCAGCAGTTACTTGGACAGGGTGAACGGCTACACCTTC. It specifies CASSYLDRVNGYTF.

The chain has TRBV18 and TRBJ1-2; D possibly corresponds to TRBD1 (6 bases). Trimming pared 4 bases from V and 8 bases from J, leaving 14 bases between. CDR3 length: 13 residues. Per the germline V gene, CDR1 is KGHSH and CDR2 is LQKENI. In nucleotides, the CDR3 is TGTGCCAGCTCACTCACAGGGTGGGAAGGCTACACCTTC. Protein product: CASSLTGWEGYTF.

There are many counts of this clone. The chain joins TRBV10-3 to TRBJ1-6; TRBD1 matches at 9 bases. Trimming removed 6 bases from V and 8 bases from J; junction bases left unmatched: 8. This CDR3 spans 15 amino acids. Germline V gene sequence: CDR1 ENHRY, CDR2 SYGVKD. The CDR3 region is CAISRTGEGDSPLHF. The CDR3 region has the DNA TGTGCCATCAGCAGGACAGGGGAAGGGGATTCACCCCTCCACTTT.

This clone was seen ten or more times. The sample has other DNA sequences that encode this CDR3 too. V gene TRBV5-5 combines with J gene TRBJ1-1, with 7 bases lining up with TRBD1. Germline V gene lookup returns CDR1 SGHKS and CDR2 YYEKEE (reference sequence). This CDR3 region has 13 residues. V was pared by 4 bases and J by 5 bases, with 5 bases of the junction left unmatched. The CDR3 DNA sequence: TGTGCCAGCAGCCGACAGGGAAATACTGAAGCTTTCTTT. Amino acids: CASSRQGNTEAFF.

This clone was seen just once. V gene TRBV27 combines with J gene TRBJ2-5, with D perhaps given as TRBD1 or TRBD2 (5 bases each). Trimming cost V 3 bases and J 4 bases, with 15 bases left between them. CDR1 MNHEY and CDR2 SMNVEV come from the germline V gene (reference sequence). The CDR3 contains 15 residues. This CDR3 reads CASSFRQGERETQYF. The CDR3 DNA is TGTGCCAGCAGTTTCCGGCAGGGAGAAAGAGAGACCCAGTACTTC.

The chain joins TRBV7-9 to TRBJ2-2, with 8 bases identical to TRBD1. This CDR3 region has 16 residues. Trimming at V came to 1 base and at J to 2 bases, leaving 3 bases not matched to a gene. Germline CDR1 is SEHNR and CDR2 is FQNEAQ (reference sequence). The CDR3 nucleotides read TGTGCCAGCAGCTTAGGCAGGGGGCTTAACACCGGGGAGCTGTTTTTT. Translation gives CASSLGRGLNTGELFF.